Below, 2 T cell receptor beta chains from the same sample are listed, as sequenced in a study of tumor and adjacent non-tumor tissue in lung cancer (dated by TCRdb to 2017 to 2018). The method was multiplex PCR. Sequenced using an Illumina HiSeq 2500. TCRbeta libraries were constructed through three rounds of nested PCR with primers (Table S4) according to protocols adapted from ARM-PCR. TCRdb trimmed public reads at Q25 via fastp, called clones via MiXCR and kept in-frame beta chains. Records with the same CDR3 protein are collapsed into one entry carrying the most frequent genes and DNA. Here the sample has about 200,000 distinct CDR3 sequences; 60% to 75% occur a single time. Of the sample, around 25% falls within the top ten clones. RNA was isolated from bulk, unsorted tissue, and RNA quality was assessed with a NanoDrop ND-1000 and an Agilent 2100. Source material: lung tumor tissue. These TCRs come from a man between 60 and 75 years old with non-small cell lung cancer.

Regarding this clonotype: One junction end disagrees with the germline gene, perhaps due to a read error. The chain couples TRBV6-2 or TRBV6-3 to TRBJ1-1; D gene ambiguous. Germline CDR1 is MNHEY and CDR2 is SVGEGT. This CDR3 region has 12 residues. The CDR3 reads CDSNDWNTEAFF. The CDR3 nucleotides read TGTGACAGCAACGACTGGAACACTGAAGCTTTCTTT.

A word on this clonotype: A read error may account for a junction end that differs from germline. The gene calls are TRBV7-9 and TRBJ1-3; possible D gene TRBD1, 6 bases. CDR3 length: 14 residues. Germline V gene data show CDR1 as SEHNR and CDR2 as FQNEAQ (reference sequence). For the CDR3, the DNA is TGTGCCAGCAACTTGTCAGGGGCTGGAAACATCATATATTTT. Encoded protein: CASNLSGAGNIIYF.